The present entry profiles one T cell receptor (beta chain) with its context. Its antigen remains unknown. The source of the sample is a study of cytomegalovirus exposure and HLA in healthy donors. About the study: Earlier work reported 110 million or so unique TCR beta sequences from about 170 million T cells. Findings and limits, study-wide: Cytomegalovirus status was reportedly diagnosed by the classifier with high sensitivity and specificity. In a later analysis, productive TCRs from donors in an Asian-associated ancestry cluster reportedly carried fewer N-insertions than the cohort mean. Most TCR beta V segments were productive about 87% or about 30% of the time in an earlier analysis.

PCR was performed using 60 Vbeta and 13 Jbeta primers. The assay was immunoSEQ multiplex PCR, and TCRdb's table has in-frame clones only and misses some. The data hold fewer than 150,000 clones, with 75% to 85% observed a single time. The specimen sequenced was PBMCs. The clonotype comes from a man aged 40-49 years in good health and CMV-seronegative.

The CDR3 nucleotides are TGTGCCAGCAGTTTGGCAGGGGCCAGCTATGGCTACACCTTC. It yields the protein CASSLAGASYGYTF. The V gene is TRBV28, the J gene TRBJ1-2; TRBD1 might be the D (6 bases). This CDR3 contains 14 residues. Germline CDR1 MDHEN, CDR2 SYDVKM. V was trimmed by 3 bases and J by 4 bases, leaving 12 bases between them.